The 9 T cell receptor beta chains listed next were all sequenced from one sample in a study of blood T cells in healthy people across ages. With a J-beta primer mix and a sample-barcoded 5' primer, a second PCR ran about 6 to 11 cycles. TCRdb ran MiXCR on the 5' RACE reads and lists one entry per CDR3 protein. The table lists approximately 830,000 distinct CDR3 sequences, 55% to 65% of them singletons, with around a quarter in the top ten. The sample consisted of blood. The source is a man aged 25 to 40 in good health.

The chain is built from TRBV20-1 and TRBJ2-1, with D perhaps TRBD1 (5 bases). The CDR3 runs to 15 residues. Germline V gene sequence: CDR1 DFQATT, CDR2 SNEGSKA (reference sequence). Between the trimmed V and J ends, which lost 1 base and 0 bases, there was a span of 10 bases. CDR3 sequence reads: CSARVYRTSYNEQFF. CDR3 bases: TGCAGTGCTAGAGTGTACAGGACCTCCTACAATGAGCAGTTCTTC.

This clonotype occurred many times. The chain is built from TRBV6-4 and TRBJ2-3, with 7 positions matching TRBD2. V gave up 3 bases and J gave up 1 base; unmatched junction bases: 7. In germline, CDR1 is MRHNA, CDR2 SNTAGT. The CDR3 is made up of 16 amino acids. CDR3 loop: CASSDLAEGGTDTQYF. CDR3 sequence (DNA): TGTGCCAGCAGTGATCTAGCGGAGGGAGGCACAGATACGCAGTATTTT.

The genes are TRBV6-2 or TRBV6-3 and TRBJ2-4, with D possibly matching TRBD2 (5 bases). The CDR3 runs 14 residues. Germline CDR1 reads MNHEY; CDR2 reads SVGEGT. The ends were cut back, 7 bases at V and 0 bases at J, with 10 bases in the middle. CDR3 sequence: CASIGGLAKNIQYF. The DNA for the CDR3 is TGTGCCAGCATTGGAGGATTAGCCAAAAACATTCAGTACTTC.

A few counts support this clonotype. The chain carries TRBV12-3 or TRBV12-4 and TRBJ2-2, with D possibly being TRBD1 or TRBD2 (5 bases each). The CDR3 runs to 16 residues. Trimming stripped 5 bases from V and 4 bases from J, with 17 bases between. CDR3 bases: TGTGCCAGCAGTAGTGCCCTGGGACCCCGCACCGGGGAGCTGTTTTTT. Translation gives CASSSALGPRTGELFF.

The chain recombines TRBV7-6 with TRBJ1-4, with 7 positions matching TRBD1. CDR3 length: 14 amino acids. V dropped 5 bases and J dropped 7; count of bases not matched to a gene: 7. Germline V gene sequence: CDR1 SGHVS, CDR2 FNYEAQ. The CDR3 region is CASSPIDRAEKLFF. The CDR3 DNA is TGTGCCAGCAGCCCAATTGACAGGGCTGAAAAACTGTTTTTT.

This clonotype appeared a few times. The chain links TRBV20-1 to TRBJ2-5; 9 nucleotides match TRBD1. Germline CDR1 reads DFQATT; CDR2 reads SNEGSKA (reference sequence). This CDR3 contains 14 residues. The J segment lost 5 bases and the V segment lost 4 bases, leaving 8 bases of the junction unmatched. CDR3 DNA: TGCAGTGCTACCAGACAGGGGGGGGTCGAGACCCAGTACTTC. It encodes CSATRQGGVETQYF.

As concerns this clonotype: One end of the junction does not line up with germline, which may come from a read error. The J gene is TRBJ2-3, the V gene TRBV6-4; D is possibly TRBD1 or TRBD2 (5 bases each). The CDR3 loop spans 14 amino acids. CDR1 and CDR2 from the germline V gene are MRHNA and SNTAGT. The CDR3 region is CTRGPGRRTDTQYF. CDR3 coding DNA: TGTACCAGAGGACCAGGGAGACGCACAGATACGCAGTATTTT.

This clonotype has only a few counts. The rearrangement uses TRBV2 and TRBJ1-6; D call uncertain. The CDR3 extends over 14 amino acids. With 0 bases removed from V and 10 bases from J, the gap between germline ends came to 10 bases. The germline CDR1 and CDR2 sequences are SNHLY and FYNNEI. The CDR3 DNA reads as TGTGCCAGCAGTGAAGCGCAAAACATCTCACCCCTCCACTTT. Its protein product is CASSEAQNISPLHF.

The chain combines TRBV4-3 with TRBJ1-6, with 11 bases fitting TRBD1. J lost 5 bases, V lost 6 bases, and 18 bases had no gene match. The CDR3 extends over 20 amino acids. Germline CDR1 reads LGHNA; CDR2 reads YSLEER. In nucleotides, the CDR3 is TGCGCCAGCAGTCTATCCCCCGGGACAGGGGGGAATAGGAATAATTCACCCCTCCACTTT. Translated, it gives CASSLSPGTGGNRNNSPLHF.